The 28 T cell receptor beta chains below come from one sample, sequenced in a study of identical twins. TCRdb processed the 5' RACE reads anew with MiXCR; each CDR3 protein has one entry. This table holds 500,000 or so distinct CDR3 sequences, roughly an eighth found once. The same sample was also studied in work on yellow fever vaccine responses in identical twins.

Specimen: CD4+ T cells sorted from blood. The receptors shown here come from a woman under 30 in good health.

This clonotype occurred many times. In nucleotides, the CDR3 is TGCAGCGTCGGGGGACTAGCGGTTAAGACCGAGAGGGATGAGCAGTTCTTC. Protein sequence: CSVGGLAVKTERDEQFF. The chain links TRBV29-1 to TRBJ2-1, with 11 bases lining up with TRBD2. The ends lost 6 bases at V and 8 bases at J; junction bases unmatched: 18. This CDR3 is built from 17 residues. Germline V gene data show CDR1 as SQVTM and CDR2 as ANQGSEA.

This clonotype was counted between two and nine times. The chain links TRBV5-1 to TRBJ2-5; no reliable D call. V gave up 2 bases and J gave up 5 bases, with 16 bases separating them. CDR3 length: 15 residues. CDR1 is SGHRS and CDR2 is YFSETQ in the germline V gene. CDR3 sequence: CASSFLGRVGETQYF. CDR3 sequence (DNA): TGCGCCAGCAGCTTCCTTGGAAGGGTCGGGGAGACCCAGTACTTC.

The V call is TRBV7-2, the J call TRBJ2-7, with 7 bases that match TRBD1. CDR3 length: 15 amino acids. Germline V gene lookup returns CDR1 SGHTA and CDR2 FQGNSA. The J segment lost 5 bases and the V segment lost 2 bases, leaving 9 bases of the junction unmatched. In DNA form, the CDR3 reads TGTGCCAGCAGCTTAATCCAGGGGGTTTCCCACGAGCAGTACTTC. Its translation: CASSLIQGVSHEQYF.

This clonotype occurred a few times. The chain links TRBV7-8 to TRBJ1-5, with D hard to call. The V gene's germline CDR1 is SGHVS and CDR2 FQNEAQ. This CDR3 region has 12 residues. V lost 2 bases and J lost 6, with 5 bases in between. The CDR3 sequence: CASSLLFQPQHF. As DNA, the CDR3 is TGTGCCAGCAGCTTATTGTTTCAGCCCCAGCATTTT.

There are a few counts of this clonotype. V is TRBV20-1 and J is TRBJ2-7, with no clear D. CDR3 length equals 10 residues. Germline loops: CDR1 DFQATT, CDR2 SNEGSKA (reference sequence). Deletions cut 6 bases from V and 6 bases from J, with 9 bases between. The CDR3 here is CSAGGSEQYF. The CDR3 nucleotides are TGCAGTGCCGGCGGTAGCGAGCAGTACTTC.

The genes are TRBV10-3 and TRBJ2-7; TRBD1 matches 9 bases. The junction had 7 bases not matched to a gene; V was cut back by 10 bases and J by 3 bases. Germline V gene data show CDR1 as ENHRY and CDR2 as SYGVKD. The CDR3 has 13 residues. CDR3 amino acids: CATGETGGYEQYF. The DNA for the CDR3 is TGTGCCACGGGGGAGACAGGGGGCTACGAGCAGTACTTC.

V and J are TRBV5-1 and TRBJ2-1; perhaps TRBD2 as D (6 bases). With 4 bases removed from V and 4 bases from J, the gap between germline ends came to 15 bases. Germline V gene sequence: CDR1 SGHRS, CDR2 YFSETQ. There are 15 residues in the CDR3. The DNA of the CDR3 is TGCGCCAGCAGCAGTACGGGCGGGAATTACAATGAGCAGTTCTTC. It yields the protein CASSSTGGNYNEQFF.

This clonotype has a handful of counts. V and J are TRBV5-1 and TRBJ1-1; the D is unclear. The CDR3 covers 13 residues. V was shortened by 0 bases and J by 6 bases, with 9 bases between the two germline ends. Germline assignment: CDR1 SGHRS and CDR2 YFSETQ. The CDR3 DNA sequence: TGCGCCAGCAGCTTGGATTCGTGGGCTGAAGCTTTCTTT. Its protein product is CASSLDSWAEAFF.

This clonotype was found a few times. The rearrangement links TRBV28 to TRBJ2-7; TRBD2 matches 7 bases. The V gene end was trimmed by 6 bases and the J gene end by 4 bases; junction bases not matched to a gene: 9. CDR1 and CDR2 from the germline V gene are MDHEN and SYDVKM. This CDR3 has 14 residues. CDR3 DNA: TGTGCCAGCAGCCGGGAGGTAAAGGGGTACGAGCAGTACTTC. It is translated as CASSREVKGYEQYF.

This chain joins TRBV5-1 and TRBJ2-2; 9 positions agree with TRBD2. This CDR3 contains 15 residues. V was pared by 0 bases and J by 5 bases, with 2 bases of the junction left unmatched. CDR1 is SGHRS, CDR2 YFSETQ, per germline. CDR3 sequence: CASSLDLAGTGELFF. In nucleotides, the CDR3 is TGCGCCAGCAGCTTGGATCTAGCGGGAACCGGGGAGCTGTTTTTT.

This clonotype was counted only a few times. The rearrangement links TRBV7-9 to TRBJ2-5; 7 bases map to TRBD1. Germline CDR1 SEHNR, CDR2 FQNEAQ (reference sequence). V trimming: 2 bases; J trimming: 2 bases; junction bases outside the gene matches: 8. This CDR3 comprises 16 residues. The CDR3: CASSLLSPTGQETQYF. The CDR3 nucleotides are TGTGCCAGCAGCTTATTGTCACCGACAGGGCAAGAGACCCAGTACTTC.

The chain uses TRBV6-2 or TRBV6-3 and TRBJ2-1; D perhaps matches TRBD1 (6 bases). The V end lost 7 bases, the J end lost 5 bases, and 15 bases lay between the germline ends. There are 14 residues in the CDR3. Germline CDR1 is MNHEY and CDR2 is SVGEGT. CDR3 in DNA: TGTGCCAGCACCCCTGCCGGGACAAACAATGAGCAGTTCTTC. Amino acid sequence: CASTPAGTNNEQFF.

This clonotype was detected only a few times. This chain connects TRBV5-1 to TRBJ1-1; TRBD1 agrees at 7 bases. The CDR3 runs 16 residues. After removal of 5 bases from V and 1 base from J, the junction contained 11 bases not matched to a gene. Germline CDR1 reads SGHRS; CDR2 reads YFSETQ. The CDR3 region is CASRHAGGLSNTEAFF. As DNA, the CDR3 is TGCGCCAGCAGACACGCAGGGGGGCTGTCGAACACTGAAGCTTTCTTT.

This clonotype has a count of ten or more. The chain joins TRBV5-1 to TRBJ2-7; TRBD2 agrees at 7 bases. The CDR3 runs 14 residues. V shed 4 bases, J shed 7 bases, and the junction held 11 bases outside the gene matches. Looked up from germline, CDR1 is SGHRS and CDR2 is YFSETQ. The CDR3 sequence: CASSPSGLTLEQYF. CDR3 nucleotide sequence: TGCGCCAGCAGCCCTTCGGGACTAACGTTAGAGCAGTACTTC.

V usage is TRBV20-1 and J usage is TRBJ2-3, with TRBD1 matching over 9 bases. CDR3 length: 14 amino acids. The junction had 2 bases not matched to a gene; V was cut back by 3 bases and J by 1 base. Germline CDR1 and CDR2: DFQATT and SNEGSKA (reference sequence). CDR3 DNA sequence: TGCAGTGCTAGGGACAGGGGCCGCACAGATACGCAGTATTTT. This translates into CSARDRGRTDTQYF.

This clonotype has only a few counts. This rearrangement joins TRBV2 to TRBJ2-3; 7 positions agree with TRBD1. Germline assignment: CDR1 SNHLY and CDR2 FYNNEI. The CDR3 extends over 14 amino acids. Trimming cost V 5 bases and J 3 bases; bases outside gene matches: 5. Written as DNA, the CDR3 is TGTGCCAGCAGTCCCGACAGGGCGACAGATACGCAGTATTTT. Its translation: CASSPDRATDTQYF.

This clonotype was detected a few times. The J gene is TRBJ1-3, the V gene TRBV12-3 or TRBV12-4; TRBD1 matches 8 bases. The junction had 7 bases not matched to a gene; V was cut back by 6 bases and J by 3 bases. The CDR3 has 15 residues. CDR3 amino acids: CASRTTGGFGNTIYF. The CDR3 bases are TGTGCCAGCAGAACAACAGGGGGATTTGGAAACACCATATATTTT.

The rearrangement links TRBV10-2 to TRBJ1-3, with D maybe TRBD1 (6 bases). Per the germline V gene, CDR1 is WSHSY and CDR2 is SAAADI. Deletions cut 6 bases from V and 0 bases from J, with 12 bases between. CDR3 length equals 15 residues. The CDR3 reads CASSTGTTSGNTIYF. The CDR3 DNA follows: TGCGCCAGCAGCACCGGGACAACCTCTGGAAACACCATATATTTT.

This chain uses TRBV11-1 with TRBJ2-3; TRBD2 agrees at 7 bases. CDR3 length: 17 amino acids. Trimming cost V 3 bases and J 2 bases; bases outside gene matches: 11. The germline CDR1 and CDR2 sequences are SGHAT and FQDESV (reference sequence). CDR3 region: CASSFKASSGYTDTQYF. In DNA form, the CDR3 reads TGTGCCAGCAGCTTTAAGGCCTCTAGCGGATACACAGATACGCAGTATTTT.

This clonotype showed up many times. The chain uses TRBV5-1 and TRBJ2-7; D remains unclear. The germline CDR1 and CDR2 sequences are SGHRS and YFSETQ. The CDR3 loop spans 13 amino acids. With 0 bases removed from V and 3 bases from J, the gap between germline ends came to 7 bases. The CDR3 bases are TGCGCCAGCAGCTTGGCCGCGAACTACGAGCAGTACTTC. It codes for CASSLAANYEQYF.

The chain is built from TRBV5-1 and TRBJ2-3, with D possibly being TRBD1 or TRBD2 (6 bases each). The CDR3 spans 15 residues. V was shortened by 6 bases and J by 5 bases, with 19 bases between the two germline ends. CDR1 and CDR2 (germline): SGHRS, YFSETQ. The CDR3 bases are TGCGCCAGCACCCCGGAATGGGGGGCAGGAGATACGCAGTATTTT. The encoded protein is CASTPEWGAGDTQYF.

This chain uses TRBV3-1 with TRBJ2-6; D remains unclear. Germline V gene sequence: CDR1 LGHDT, CDR2 YNNKEL (reference sequence). V gave up 3 bases and J gave up 1 base, with 7 bases separating them. This CDR3 is 15 amino acids long. CDR3 nucleotides: TGTGCCAGCAGCCACCAAAGGTCTGGGGCCAACGTCCTGACTTTC. It is translated as CASSHQRSGANVLTF. The full variable domain, completed using reference TRBV3-1 and TRBJ2-6, is DTAVSQTPKYLVTQMGNDKSIKCEQNLGHDTMYWYKQDSKKFLKIMFSYNNKELIINETVPNRFSPKSPDKAHLNLHINSLELGDSAVYFCASSHQRSGANVLTFGAGSRLTVL.

The chain couples TRBV11-2 to TRBJ2-3; D unclear. Looked up from germline, CDR1 is SGHAT and CDR2 is FQNNGV. CDR3 length: 20 amino acids. The V end lost 6 bases, the J end lost 1 base, and 29 bases lay between the germline ends. The CDR3 coding sequence is TGTGCCAGCAGACGGCTGCCCAAGCAGCTAACCAGCTTGCGCACAGATACGCAGTATTTT. Protein sequence: CASRRLPKQLTSLRTDTQYF.

This clonotype was found many times. The chain's CDR3 is CASSDDSYQPQHF. The CDR3 DNA sequence: TGTGCCAGCAGCGACGACAGCTATCAGCCCCAGCATTTT. This chain connects TRBV6-1 to TRBJ1-5; possibly TRBD1 for D (5 bases). CDR3 length equals 13 residues. The germline V gene encodes CDR1 MNHNS and CDR2 SASEGT. Trimming pared 6 bases from V and 5 bases from J, leaving 11 bases between.

The chain links TRBV6-6 to TRBJ1-2, with no clear D. The germline V and J ends were trimmed by 4 bases and 9 bases, with 15 bases remaining between them. Germline values: CDR1 MNHNY, CDR2 SVGAGI (reference sequence). The CDR3 loop spans 13 amino acids. CDR3 DNA: TGTGCCAGCAGTTCCGGAAATCTAGTACGCTACACCTTC. It specifies CASSSGNLVRYTF.

J is TRBJ2-1 and V is TRBV27; the match to TRBD2 covers 10 bases. The CDR3 is 17 amino acids. Germline assignment: CDR1 MNHEY and CDR2 SMNVEV (reference sequence). Unmatched junction bases numbered 15, after V lost 5 bases and J lost 8 bases. The CDR3 region is CASSPLLAGGPIHEQFF. CDR3 DNA: TGTGCCAGCAGTCCCCTATTAGCGGGAGGCCCCATTCATGAGCAGTTCTTC.

This clonotype came up a few times. V and J are TRBV11-2 and TRBJ2-7; 9 bases agree with TRBD1. From germline, CDR1 is SGHAT and CDR2 FQNNGV. The CDR3 extends over 15 amino acids. V lost 4 bases and J lost 0; bases outside the gene matches: 4. The CDR3 DNA follows: TGTGCCAGCAGCTATTGGACAGGGGCCTCCTACGAGCAGTACTTC. Residues: CASSYWTGASYEQYF.

The table lists this clonotype with a count of one. The chain links TRBV7-2 to TRBJ2-7; D not certain. Trimming took 5 bases from V and 4 from J, leaving 9 bases between them. Per the germline V gene, CDR1 is SGHTA and CDR2 is FQGNSA. There are 12 residues in the CDR3. CDR3 loop: CASSKNRYEQYF. The CDR3 DNA follows: TGTGCCAGCAGCAAAAACCGGTACGAGCAGTACTTC.